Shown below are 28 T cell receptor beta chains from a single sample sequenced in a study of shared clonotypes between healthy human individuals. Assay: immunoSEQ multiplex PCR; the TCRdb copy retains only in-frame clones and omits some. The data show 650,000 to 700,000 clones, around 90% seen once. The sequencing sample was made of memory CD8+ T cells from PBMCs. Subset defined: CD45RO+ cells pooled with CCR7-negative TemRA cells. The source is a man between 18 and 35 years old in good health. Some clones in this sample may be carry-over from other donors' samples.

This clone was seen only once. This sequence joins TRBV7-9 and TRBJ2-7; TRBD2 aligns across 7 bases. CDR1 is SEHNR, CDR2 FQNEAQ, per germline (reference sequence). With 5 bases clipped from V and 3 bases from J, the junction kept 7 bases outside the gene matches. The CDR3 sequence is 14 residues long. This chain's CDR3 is CASSLGLESYEQYF. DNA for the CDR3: TGTGCCAGCAGCCTCGGACTAGAAAGCTACGAGCAGTACTTC.

DNA for the CDR3: TGTGCCAGCACCCCCACCCATCTCCCTAACTATGGCTACACCTTC. Protein sequence: CASTPTHLPNYGYTF. The chain has TRBV28 and TRBJ1-2; D ambiguous. Germline lookup yields CDR1 MDHEN and CDR2 SYDVKM. Trimming removed 7 bases at V and 0 bases at J, with 15 bases between. The CDR3 consists of 15 residues.

The CDR3 DNA follows: TGTGCCACCAGCAGAGATGGGGGTAACAATCAGCCCCAGCATTTT. It translates to CATSRDGGNNQPQHF. The chain is built from TRBV15 and TRBJ1-5; TRBD1 might be the D (5 bases). From germline, CDR1 is LNHNV and CDR2 YYDKDF (reference sequence). This CDR3 region has 15 residues. Trimming took off 0 bases at V and 3 bases at J, with 9 bases between the two ends.

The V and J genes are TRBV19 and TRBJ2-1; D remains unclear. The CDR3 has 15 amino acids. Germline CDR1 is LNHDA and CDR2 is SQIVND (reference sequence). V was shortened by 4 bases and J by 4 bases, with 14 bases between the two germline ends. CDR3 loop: CASSTTPTAYNEQFF. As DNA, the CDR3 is TGTGCCAGTAGTACCACCCCGACCGCATACAATGAGCAGTTCTTC.

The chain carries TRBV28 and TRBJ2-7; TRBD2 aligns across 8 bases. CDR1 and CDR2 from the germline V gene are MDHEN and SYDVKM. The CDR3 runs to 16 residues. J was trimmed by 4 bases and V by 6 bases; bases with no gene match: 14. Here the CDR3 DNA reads TGTGCCAGCAGCTCGTTATTCGAGCGGGAGTCGTACGAGCAGTACTTC. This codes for CASSSLFERESYEQYF.

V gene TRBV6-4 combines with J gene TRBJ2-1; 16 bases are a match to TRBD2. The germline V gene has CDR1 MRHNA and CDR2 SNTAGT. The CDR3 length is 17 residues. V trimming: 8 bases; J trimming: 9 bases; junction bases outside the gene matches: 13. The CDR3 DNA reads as TGTGCCAGCGGACAAACAGGGACTAGCGGGAGGGCCCGTGAGCAGTTCTTC. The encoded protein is CASGQTGTSGRAREQFF.

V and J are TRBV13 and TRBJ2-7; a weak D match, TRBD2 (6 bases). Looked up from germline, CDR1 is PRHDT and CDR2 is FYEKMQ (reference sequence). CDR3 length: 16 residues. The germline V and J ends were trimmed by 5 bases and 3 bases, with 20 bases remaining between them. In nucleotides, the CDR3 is TGTGCCAGCAGCCCTACCGGGAGCGGAAATAACTACGAGCAGTACTTC. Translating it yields CASSPTGSGNNYEQYF.

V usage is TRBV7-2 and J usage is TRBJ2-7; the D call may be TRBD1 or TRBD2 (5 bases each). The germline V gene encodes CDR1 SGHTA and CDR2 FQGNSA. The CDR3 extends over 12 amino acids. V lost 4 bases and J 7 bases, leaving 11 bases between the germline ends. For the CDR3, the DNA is TGTGCCAGCAGCTCCCCCTGGGGGGAGCAGTACTTC. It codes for CASSSPWGEQYF.

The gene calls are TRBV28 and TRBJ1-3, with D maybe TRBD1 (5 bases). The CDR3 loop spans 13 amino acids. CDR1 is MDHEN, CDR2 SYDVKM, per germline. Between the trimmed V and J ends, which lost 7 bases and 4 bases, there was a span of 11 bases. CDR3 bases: TGTGCCAGCACTCAGGGTTGGGGAAACACCATATATTTT. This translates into CASTQGWGNTIYF. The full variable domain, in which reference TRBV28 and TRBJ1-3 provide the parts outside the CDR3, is DVKVTQSSRYLVKRTGEKVFLECVQDMDHENMFWYRQDPGLGLRLIYFSYDVKMKEKGDIPEGYSVSREKKERFSLILESASTNQTSMYLCASTQGWGNTIYFGEGSWLTVV.

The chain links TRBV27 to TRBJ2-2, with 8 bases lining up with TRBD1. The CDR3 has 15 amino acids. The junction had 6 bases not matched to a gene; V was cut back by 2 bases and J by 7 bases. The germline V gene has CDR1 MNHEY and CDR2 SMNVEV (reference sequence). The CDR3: CASSLDRGGIGELFF. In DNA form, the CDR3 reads TGTGCCAGCAGTTTAGACAGGGGAGGTATCGGGGAGCTGTTTTTT.

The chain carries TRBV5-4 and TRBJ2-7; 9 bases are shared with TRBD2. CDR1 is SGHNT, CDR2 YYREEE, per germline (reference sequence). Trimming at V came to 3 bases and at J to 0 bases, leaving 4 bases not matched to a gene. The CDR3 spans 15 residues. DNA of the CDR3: TGTGCCAGCAGCTCCCCTAGCGGGGCCTCCTACGAGCAGTACTTC. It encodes CASSSPSGASYEQYF.

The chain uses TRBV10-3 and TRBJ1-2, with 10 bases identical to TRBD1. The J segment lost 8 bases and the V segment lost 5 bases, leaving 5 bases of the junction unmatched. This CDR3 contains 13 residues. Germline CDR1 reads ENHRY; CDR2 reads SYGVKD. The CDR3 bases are TGTGCCATCAGTCGACAGGGGGCGAGCGGCTACACCTTC. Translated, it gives CAISRQGASGYTF.

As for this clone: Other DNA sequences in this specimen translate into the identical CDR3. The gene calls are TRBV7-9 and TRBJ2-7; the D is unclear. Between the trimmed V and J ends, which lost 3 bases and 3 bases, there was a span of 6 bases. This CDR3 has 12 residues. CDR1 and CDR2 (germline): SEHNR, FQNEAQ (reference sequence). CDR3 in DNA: TGTGCCAGCAGCTTCGGAGACTACGAGCAGTACTTC. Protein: CASSFGDYEQYF. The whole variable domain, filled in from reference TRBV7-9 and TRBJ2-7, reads DTGVSQNPRHKITKRGQNVTFRCDPISEHNRLYWYRQTLGQGPEFLTYFQNEAQLEKSRLLSDRFSAERPKGSFSTLEIQRTEQGDSAMYLCASSFGDYEQYFGPGTRLTVT.

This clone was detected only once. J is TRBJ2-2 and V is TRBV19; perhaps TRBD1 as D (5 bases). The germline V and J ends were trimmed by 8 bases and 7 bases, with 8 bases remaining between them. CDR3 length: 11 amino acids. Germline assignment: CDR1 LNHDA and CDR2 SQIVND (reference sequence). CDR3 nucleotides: TGTGCCAGTGGACACGGCGGGGAGCTGTTTTTT. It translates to CASGHGGELFF.

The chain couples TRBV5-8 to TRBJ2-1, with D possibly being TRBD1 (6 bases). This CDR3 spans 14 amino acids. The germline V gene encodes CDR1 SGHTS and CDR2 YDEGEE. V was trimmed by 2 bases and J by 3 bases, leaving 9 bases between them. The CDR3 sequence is CASSLTGNYNEQFF. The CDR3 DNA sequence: TGTGCCAGCAGCTTAACAGGGAACTACAATGAGCAGTTCTTC.

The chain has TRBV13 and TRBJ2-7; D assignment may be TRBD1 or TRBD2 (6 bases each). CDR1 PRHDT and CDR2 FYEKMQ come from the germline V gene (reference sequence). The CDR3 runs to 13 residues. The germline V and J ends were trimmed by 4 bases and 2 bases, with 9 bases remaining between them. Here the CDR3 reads CASSSGGPYEQYF. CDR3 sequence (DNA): TGTGCCAGCAGCTCCGGGGGCCCCTACGAGCAGTACTTC.

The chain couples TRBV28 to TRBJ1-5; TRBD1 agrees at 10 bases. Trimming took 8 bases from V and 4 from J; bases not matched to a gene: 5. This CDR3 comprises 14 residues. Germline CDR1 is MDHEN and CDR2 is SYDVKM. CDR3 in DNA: TGTGCCAGCGGACAGGGGGTAGAGAATCAGCCCCAGCATTTT. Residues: CASGQGVENQPQHF. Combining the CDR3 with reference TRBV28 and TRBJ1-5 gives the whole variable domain DVKVTQSSRYLVKRTGEKVFLECVQDMDHENMFWYRQDPGLGLRLIYFSYDVKMKEKGDIPEGYSVSREKKERFSLILESASTNQTSMYLCASGQGVENQPQHFGDGTRLSIL.

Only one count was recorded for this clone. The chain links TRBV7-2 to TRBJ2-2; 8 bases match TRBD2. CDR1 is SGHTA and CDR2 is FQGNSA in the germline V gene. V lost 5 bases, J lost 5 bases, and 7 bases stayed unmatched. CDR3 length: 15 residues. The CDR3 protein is CASSQRTSLTGELFF. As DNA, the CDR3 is TGTGCCAGCAGCCAGAGGACTAGCTTAACCGGGGAGCTGTTTTTT. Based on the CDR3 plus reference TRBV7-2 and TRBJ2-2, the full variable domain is GAGVSQSPSNKVTEKGKDVELRCDPISGHTALYWYRQSLGQGLEFLIYFQGNSAPDKSGLPSDRFSAERTGGSVSTLTIQRTQQEDSAVYLCASSQRTSLTGELFFGEGSRLTVL.

In DNA form, the CDR3 reads TGTGCCAGCAGCATGTTAGCGGGAGGCTCCTACAATGAGCAGTTCTTC. The encoded protein is CASSMLAGGSYNEQFF. V and J are TRBV7-3 and TRBJ2-1; 10 bases are a match to TRBD2. Germline V gene sequence: CDR1 SGHTA, CDR2 FQGTGA. The CDR3 length is 16 residues. V dropped 5 bases and J dropped 0; count of bases not matched to a gene: 4.

CDR3 DNA: TGTGCCAGCAGCTTAGGCCAGCTGGGCTACACCTTC. Its translation is CASSLGQLGYTF. The chain employs TRBV5-4 and TRBJ1-2, with D uncertain. CDR3 length: 12 amino acids. The germline V gene has CDR1 SGHNT and CDR2 YYREEE (reference sequence). The germline V and J ends were trimmed by 2 bases and 8 bases, with 10 bases remaining between them.

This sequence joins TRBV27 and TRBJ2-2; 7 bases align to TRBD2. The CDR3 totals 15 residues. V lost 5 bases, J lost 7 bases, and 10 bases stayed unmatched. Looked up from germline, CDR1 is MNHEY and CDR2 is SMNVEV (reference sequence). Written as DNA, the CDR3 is TGTGCCAGCAGTCTCTTGGGGGGAGGGTACGGGGAGCTGTTTTTT. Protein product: CASSLLGGGYGELFF.

CDR3 protein: CASLSSDSSGNTIYF. The CDR3 coding sequence is TGTGCCAGCCTCTCTTCGGACAGCTCTGGAAACACCATATATTTT. This sequence joins TRBV6-5 and TRBJ1-3, with a possible D match to TRBD1 (6 bases). Trimming took off 8 bases at V and 0 bases at J, with 14 bases between the two ends. Germline V gene lookup returns CDR1 MNHEY and CDR2 SVGAGI. The CDR3 has 15 amino acids.

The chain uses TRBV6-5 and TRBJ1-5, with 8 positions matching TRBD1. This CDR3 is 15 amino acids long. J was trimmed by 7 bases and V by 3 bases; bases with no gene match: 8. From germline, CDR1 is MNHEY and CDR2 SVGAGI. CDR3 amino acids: CASSYDRGLGQPQHF. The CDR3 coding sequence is TGTGCCAGCAGTTATGACAGGGGCTTGGGCCAGCCCCAGCATTTT.

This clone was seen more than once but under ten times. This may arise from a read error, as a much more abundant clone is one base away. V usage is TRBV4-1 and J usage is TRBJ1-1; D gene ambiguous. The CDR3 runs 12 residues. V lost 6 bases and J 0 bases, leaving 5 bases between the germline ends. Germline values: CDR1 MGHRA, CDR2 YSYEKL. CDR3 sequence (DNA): TGCGCCAGCAGGGGCCTGAACACTGAAGCTTTCTTT. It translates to CASRGLNTEAFF.

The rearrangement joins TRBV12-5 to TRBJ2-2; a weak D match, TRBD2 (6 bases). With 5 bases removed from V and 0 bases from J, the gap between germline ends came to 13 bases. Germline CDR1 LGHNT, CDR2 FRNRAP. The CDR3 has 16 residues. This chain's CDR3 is CASGNRGLSNTGELFF. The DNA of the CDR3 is TGTGCTAGTGGTAATAGGGGACTTTCGAACACCGGGGAGCTGTTTTTT.

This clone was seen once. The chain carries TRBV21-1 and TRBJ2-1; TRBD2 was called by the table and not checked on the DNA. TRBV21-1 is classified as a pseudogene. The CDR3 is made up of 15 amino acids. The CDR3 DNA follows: TGTGCCAGCAGCAACCTAGCGGGAGGGTACAATGAGCAGTTCTTC. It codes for CASSNLAGGYNEQFF.

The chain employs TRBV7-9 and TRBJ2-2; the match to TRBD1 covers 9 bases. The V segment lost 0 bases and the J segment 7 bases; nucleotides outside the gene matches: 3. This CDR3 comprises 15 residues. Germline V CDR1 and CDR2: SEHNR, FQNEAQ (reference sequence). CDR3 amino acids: CASSLAGQGVGELFF. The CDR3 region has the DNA TGTGCCAGCAGCTTAGCGGGACAGGGTGTCGGGGAGCTGTTTTTT.

The DNA of the CDR3 is TGTGCCAGCAGCTTAAAGGGGGCTGGGGCCAACGTCCTGACTTTC. Its protein is CASSLKGAGANVLTF. The chain joins TRBV7-2 to TRBJ2-6; D perhaps matches TRBD1 (6 bases). Germline loops: CDR1 SGHTA, CDR2 FQGNSA. This CDR3 region has 15 residues. V lost 2 bases to trimming and J lost 2 bases, with 7 bases between them.